Reported below is one TCR beta chain. The record originates from a study of control samples from healthy donors and cancer patients. CDR3 length: 15 residues. Germline CDR1 is SQVTM and CDR2 is ANQGSEA. After removal of 7 bases from V and 2 bases from J, the junction contained 6 bases not matched to a gene. Here immunoSEQ multiplex PCR was the method, and the copy in TCRdb shows in-frame clones only, minus some. The sample includes 250,000 to 300,000 clones, around 79% of them seen just once. The J gene is TRBJ2-1, the V gene TRBV29-1, with 12 bases fitting TRBD2. Sequences were obtained from PBMCs. The receptor was derived from a woman aged 60-75 years with lung cancer. The CDR3 here is CSGTSGGPPYNEQFF. The CDR3 DNA follows: TGCAGCGGAACTAGCGGGGGGCCGCCCTACAATGAGCAGTTCTTC.